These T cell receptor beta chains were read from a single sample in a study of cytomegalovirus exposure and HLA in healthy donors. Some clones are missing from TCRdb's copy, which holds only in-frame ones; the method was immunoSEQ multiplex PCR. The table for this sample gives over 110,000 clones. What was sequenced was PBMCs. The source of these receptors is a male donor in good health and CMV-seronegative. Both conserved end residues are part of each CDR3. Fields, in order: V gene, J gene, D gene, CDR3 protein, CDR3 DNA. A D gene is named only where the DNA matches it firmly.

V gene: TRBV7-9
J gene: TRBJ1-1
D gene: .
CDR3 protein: CASSLGKGPRDTEAFF
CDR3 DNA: TGTGCCAGCAGCTTGGGTAAGGGGCCACGAGACACTGAAGCTTTCTTT

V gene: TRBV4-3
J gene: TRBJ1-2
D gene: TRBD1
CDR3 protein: CASSQGVAGGGYGYTF
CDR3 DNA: TGCGCCAGCAGCCAAGGTGTCGCAGGGGGTGGCTATGGCTACACCTTC

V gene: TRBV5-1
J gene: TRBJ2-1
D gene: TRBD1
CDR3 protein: CASSFGTGMPYNEQFF
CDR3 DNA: TGCGCCAGCAGCTTTGGGACAGGGATGCCCTACAATGAGCAGTTCTTC

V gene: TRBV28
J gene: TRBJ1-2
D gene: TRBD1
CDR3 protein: CASSITGGAANYGYTF
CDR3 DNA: TGTGCCAGCAGTATAACAGGGGGAGCAGCTAACTATGGCTACACCTTC

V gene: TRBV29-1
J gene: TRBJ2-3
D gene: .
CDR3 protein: CSVVRQSTDTQYF
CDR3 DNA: TGCAGCGTTGTAAGACAGAGCACAGATACGCAGTATTTT

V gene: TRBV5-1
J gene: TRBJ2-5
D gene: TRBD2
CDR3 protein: CASSSGTTAGRETQYF
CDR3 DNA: TGCGCCAGCAGCTCAGGGACCACAGCGGGAAGAGAGACCCAGTACTTC

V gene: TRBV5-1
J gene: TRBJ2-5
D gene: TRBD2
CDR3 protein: CASRNLAVQETQYF
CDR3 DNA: TGCGCCAGCAGGAACCTAGCGGTTCAAGAGACCCAGTACTTC

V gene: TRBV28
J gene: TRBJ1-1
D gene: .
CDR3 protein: CASSLRGKGAFF
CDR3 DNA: TGTGCCAGCAGTTTAAGGGGCAAGGGAGCTTTCTTT

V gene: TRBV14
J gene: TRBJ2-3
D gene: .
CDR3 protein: CASSRQTGDTQYF
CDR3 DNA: TGTGCCAGCAGCCGCCAGACGGGAGATACGCAGTATTTT

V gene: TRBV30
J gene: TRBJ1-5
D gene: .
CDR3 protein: CAWSLGNWYNNQPQHF
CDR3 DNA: TGTGCCTGGAGCCTCGGGAATTGGTATAACAATCAGCCCCAGCATTTT

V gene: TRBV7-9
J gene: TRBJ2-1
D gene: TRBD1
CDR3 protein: CASSLGGGGYNGQFF
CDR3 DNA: TGTGCCAGCAGCTTAGGAGGGGGCGGCTACAATGGGCAGTTCTTC

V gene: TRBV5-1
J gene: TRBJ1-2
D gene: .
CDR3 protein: CASSFTGTEANYGYTF
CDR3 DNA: TGCGCCAGCAGCTTTACAGGGACCGAAGCTAACTATGGCTACACCTTC

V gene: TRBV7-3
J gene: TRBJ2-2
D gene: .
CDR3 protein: CASSPQQKTGELFF
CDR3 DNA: TGTGCCAGCAGCCCACAACAGAAAACCGGGGAGCTGTTTTTT

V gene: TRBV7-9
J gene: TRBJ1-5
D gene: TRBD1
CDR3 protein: CASSLAGGGQPQHF
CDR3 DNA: TGTGCCAGCAGCTTAGCAGGGGGCGGGCAGCCCCAGCATTTT

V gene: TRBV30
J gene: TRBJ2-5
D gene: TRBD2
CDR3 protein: CAYRLAGVTQETQYF
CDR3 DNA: TGTGCCTACAGACTAGCGGGAGTGACCCAAGAGACCCAGTACTTC

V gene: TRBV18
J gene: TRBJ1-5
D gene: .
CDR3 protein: CASSPLPGSQPQHF
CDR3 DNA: TGTGCCAGCTCACCACTTCCTGGTAGTCAGCCCCAGCATTTT

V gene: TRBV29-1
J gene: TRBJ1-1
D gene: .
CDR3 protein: CSVEVRGIGTEAFF
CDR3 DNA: TGCAGCGTTGAGGTAAGGGGAATAGGAACTGAAGCTTTCTTT

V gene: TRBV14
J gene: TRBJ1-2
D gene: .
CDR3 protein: CASSHAGVVGHGYTF
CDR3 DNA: TGTGCCAGCAGCCATGCGGGGGTCGTAGGGCATGGCTACACCTTC

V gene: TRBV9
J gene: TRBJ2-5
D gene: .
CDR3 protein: CASSPAGLRPQETQYF
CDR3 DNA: TGTGCCAGCAGTCCGGCGGGACTGCGACCTCAAGAGACCCAGTACTTC

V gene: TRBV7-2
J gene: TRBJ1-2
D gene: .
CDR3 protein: CASSHSGSYGYTF
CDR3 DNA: TGTGCCAGCAGTCACTCGGGTTCCTATGGCTACACCTTC

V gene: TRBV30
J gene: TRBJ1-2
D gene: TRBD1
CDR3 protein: CAWEETGPFSYTF
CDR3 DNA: TGTGCCTGGGAAGAGACAGGGCCGTTCAGCTACACCTTC

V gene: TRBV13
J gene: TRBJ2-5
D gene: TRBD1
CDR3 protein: CASSLHGQVRGETQYF
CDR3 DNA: TGTGCCAGCAGCTTACATGGACAGGTGAGGGGAGAGACCCAGTACTTC

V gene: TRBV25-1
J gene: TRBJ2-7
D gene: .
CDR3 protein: CASSDPSVNSYEQYF
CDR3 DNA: TGTGCCAGCAGTGACCCCTCAGTGAACTCCTACGAGCAGTACTTC

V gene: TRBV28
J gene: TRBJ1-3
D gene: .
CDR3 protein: CASRVTDSGNTIYF
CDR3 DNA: TGTGCCAGCAGGGTGACAGATTCTGGAAACACCATATATTTT

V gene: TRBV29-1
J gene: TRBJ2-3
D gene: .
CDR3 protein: CSVGSGGADTQYF
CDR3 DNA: TGCAGCGTTGGTTCCGGGGGAGCAGATACGCAGTATTTT

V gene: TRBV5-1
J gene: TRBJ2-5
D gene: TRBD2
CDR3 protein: CASSFTPVSGTQETQYF
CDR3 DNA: TGCGCCAGCAGCTTCACCCCGGTTAGCGGGACCCAAGAGACCCAGTACTTC

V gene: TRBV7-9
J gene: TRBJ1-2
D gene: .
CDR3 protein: CASSLENHGYTF
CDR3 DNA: TGTGCCAGCAGTCTAGAAAACCATGGCTACACCTTC

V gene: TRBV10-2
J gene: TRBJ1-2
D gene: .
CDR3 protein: CASRDYDRGYTF
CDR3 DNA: TGCGCCAGCAGGGACTACGATCGAGGCTACACCTTC

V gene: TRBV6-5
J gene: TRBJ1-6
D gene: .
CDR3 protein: CASSYAGSYNSPLHF
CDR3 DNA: TGTGCCAGCAGTTATGCAGGGTCCTATAATTCACCCCTCCACTTT

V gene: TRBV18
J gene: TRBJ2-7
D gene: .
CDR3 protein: CASSPYRDNEQYF
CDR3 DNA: TGTGCCAGCTCACCATACCGGGATAACGAGCAGTACTTC

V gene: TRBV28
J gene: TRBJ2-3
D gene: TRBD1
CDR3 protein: CASRGQGVADTQYF
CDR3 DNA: TGTGCCAGCAGGGGACAGGGGGTAGCAGATACGCAGTATTTT

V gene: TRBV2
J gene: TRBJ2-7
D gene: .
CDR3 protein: CASSESEGFYEQYF
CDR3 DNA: TGTGCCAGCAGTGAAAGTGAGGGCTTCTACGAGCAGTACTTC

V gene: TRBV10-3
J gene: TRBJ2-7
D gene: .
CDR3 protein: CAISAATGRAYEQYF
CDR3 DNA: TGTGCCATCAGTGCGGCTACAGGGAGGGCCTACGAGCAGTACTTC

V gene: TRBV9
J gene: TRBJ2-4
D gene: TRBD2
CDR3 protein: CASSPRLAGENIQYF
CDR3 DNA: TGTGCCAGCAGCCCCCGACTAGCGGGCGAAAACATTCAGTACTTC

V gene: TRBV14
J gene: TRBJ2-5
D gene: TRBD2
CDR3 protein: CASSPGSGRGETQYF
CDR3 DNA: TGTGCCAGCAGCCCCGGGAGCGGGAGAGGGGAGACCCAGTACTTC

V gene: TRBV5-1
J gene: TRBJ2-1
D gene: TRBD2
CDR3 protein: CASSSPAGAGEQFF
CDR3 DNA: TGCGCCAGCAGTAGTCCAGCGGGAGCTGGTGAGCAGTTCTTC

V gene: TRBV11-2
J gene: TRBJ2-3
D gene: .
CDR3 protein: CASSLEDTQYF
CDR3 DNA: TGTGCCAGCAGCTTGGAGGATACGCAGTATTTT

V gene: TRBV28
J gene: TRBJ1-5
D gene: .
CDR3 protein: CASSLWGSLNQPQHF
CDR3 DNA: TGTGCCAGCAGCCTTTGGGGCAGCCTCAATCAGCCCCAGCATTTT

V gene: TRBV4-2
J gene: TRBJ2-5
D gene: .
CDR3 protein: CASSPTGLQETQYF
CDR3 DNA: TGTGCCAGCAGCCCGACAGGCCTTCAAGAGACCCAGTACTTC

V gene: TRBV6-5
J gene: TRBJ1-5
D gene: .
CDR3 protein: CASSQGPRENQPQHF
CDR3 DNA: TGTGCCAGCAGTCAGGGCCCCCGGGAGAATCAGCCCCAGCATTTT

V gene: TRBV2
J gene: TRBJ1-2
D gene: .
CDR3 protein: CASTVDSVYGYTF
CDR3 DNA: TGTGCCAGCACTGTGGACAGTGTCTATGGCTACACCTTC

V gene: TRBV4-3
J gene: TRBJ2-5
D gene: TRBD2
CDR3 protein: CASSQVQRGLQETQYF
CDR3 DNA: TGCGCCAGCAGCCAAGTACAGCGGGGGTTACAAGAGACCCAGTACTTC

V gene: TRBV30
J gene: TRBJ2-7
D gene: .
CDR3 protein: CAWGQGSYEQYF
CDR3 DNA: TGTGCCTGGGGGCAGGGGTCCTACGAGCAGTACTTC

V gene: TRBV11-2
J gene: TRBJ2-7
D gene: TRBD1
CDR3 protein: CASRSLRDRGAYEQYF
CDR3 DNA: TGTGCCAGCCGATCCCTCCGGGACAGGGGAGCCTACGAGCAGTACTTC

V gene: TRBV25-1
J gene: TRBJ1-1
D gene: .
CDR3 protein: CASSAPGIPQAFF
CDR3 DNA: TGTGCCAGCAGTGCGCCCGGGATCCCTCAAGCTTTCTTT

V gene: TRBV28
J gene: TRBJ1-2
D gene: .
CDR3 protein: CAIRFEYGYTF
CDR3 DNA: TGTGCCATCCGGTTTGAGTATGGCTACACCTTC

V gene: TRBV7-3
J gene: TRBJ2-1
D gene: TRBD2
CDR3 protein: CASSSSRTSGRNEQFF
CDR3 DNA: TGTGCCAGCAGCTCTAGCCGGACTAGCGGGCGCAATGAGCAGTTCTTC

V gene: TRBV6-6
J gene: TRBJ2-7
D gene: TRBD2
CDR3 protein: CASSPGEGFYEQYF
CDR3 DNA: TGTGCCAGCAGCCCCGGGGAGGGCTTCTACGAGCAGTACTTC

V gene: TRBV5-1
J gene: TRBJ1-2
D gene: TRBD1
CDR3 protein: CASSKDRGQVGGYTF
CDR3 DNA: TGCGCCAGCAGCAAGGACAGGGGGCAGGTGGGAGGCTACACCTTC

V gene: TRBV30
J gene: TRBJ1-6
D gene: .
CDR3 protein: CAWSGRGF
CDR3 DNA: TGTGCCTGGAGTGGGCGGGGCTTT

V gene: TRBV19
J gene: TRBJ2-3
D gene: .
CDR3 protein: CASSDPGGGSTDTQYF
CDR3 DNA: TGTGCCAGTAGTGACCCCGGGGGAGGATCTACAGATACGCAGTATTTT

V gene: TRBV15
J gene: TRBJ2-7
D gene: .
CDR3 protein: CATSRDIQGSEQYF
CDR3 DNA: TGTGCCACCAGCAGAGATATACAGGGTTCCGAGCAGTACTTC

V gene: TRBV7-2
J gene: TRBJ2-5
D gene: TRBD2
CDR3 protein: CASSLALSSGQETQYF
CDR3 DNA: TGTGCCAGCAGCTTAGCGCTATCTAGCGGGCAAGAGACCCAGTACTTC

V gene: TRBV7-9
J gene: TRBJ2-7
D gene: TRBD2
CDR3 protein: CASSPRLAGDHEQYF
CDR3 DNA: TGTGCCAGCAGCCCGCGACTAGCGGGGGACCACGAGCAGTACTTC

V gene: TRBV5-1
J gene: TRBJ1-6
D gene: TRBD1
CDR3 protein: CASSLAGTGSSPLHF
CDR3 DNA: TGCGCCAGCAGCTTGGCCGGGACAGGGAGTTCACCCCTCCACTTT

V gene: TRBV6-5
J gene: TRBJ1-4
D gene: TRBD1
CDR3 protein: CASSYLGTAEKLFF
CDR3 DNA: TGTGCCAGCAGTTACCTCGGGACAGCCGAAAAACTGTTTTTT

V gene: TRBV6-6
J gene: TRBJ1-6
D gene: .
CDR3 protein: CATTGSSYNSPLHF
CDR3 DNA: TGTGCAACCACAGGGAGCTCCTATAATTCACCCCTCCACTTT